Listed below are T cell receptor beta chains from one sample, sequenced in a study of blood T cells in healthy people across ages. TCRdb re-analysed the 5' RACE reads in MiXCR, keeping a single row per CDR3 protein. The sample yields 1,300,000 or so distinct CDR3 sequences, 45% to 70% seen once. The sequenced sample was blood. These receptor sequences come from a man between 18 and 29 years old in good health. Each CDR3 is given with its conserved first and last residue. The D gene is left open where the match is weak. Part of the rows lack a size; the others show once, few, many or a class for expanded clones.

V gene: TRBV20-1; J gene: TRBJ2-7; D gene: TRBD1; clone size: few; CDR3 protein: CSASTGAYEQYF; CDR3 DNA: TGCAGTGCTAGCACAGGGGCCTACGAGCAGTACTTC
V gene: TRBV7-2; J gene: TRBJ1-6; D gene: TRBD1; clone size: NA; CDR3 protein: CASSTGTGRDSPLHF; CDR3 DNA: TGTGCCAGCAGCACCGGGACAGGGCGTGATTCACCCCTCCACTTT
V gene: TRBV4-1; J gene: TRBJ2-1; D gene: NA; clone size: NA; CDR3 protein: CASSWTPLSSNEQFF; CDR3 DNA: TGCGCCAGCAGCTGGACTCCACTTAGTTCCAATGAGCAGTTCTTC
V gene: TRBV28; J gene: TRBJ2-7; D gene: TRBD1; clone size: NA; CDR3 protein: CASSLPGQGTRSSYEQYF; CDR3 DNA: TGTGCCAGCAGTCTACCGGGACAGGGGACGAGGAGCTCCTACGAGCAGTACTTC
V gene: TRBV6-5; J gene: TRBJ2-1; D gene: TRBD1; clone size: NA; CDR3 protein: CASTGTGGKFF; CDR3 DNA: TGTGCCAGCACCGGGACAGGGGGGAAGTTCTTC
V gene: TRBV4-2; J gene: TRBJ1-6; D gene: TRBD1; clone size: few; CDR3 protein: CASSQPLSTGARSPLHF; CDR3 DNA: TGTGCCAGCAGCCAACCGTTGTCGACAGGGGCAAGGTCACCCCTCCACTTT
V gene: TRBV12-5; J gene: TRBJ2-7; D gene: TRBD1; clone size: NA; CDR3 protein: CASGLVFQAQGAHEQYF; CDR3 DNA: TGTGCTAGTGGTTTGGTATTCCAGGCGCAGGGGGCTCACGAGCAGTACTTC
V gene: TRBV27; J gene: TRBJ2-7; D gene: NA; clone size: NA; CDR3 protein: CASSKRGPSASYEQYF; CDR3 DNA: TGTGCCAGCAGTAAGAGGGGACCTTCAGCCTCCTACGAGCAGTACTTC
V gene: TRBV20-1; J gene: TRBJ2-7; D gene: TRBD2; clone size: NA; CDR3 protein: CSASGLAVSSYEQYF; CDR3 DNA: TGCAGTGCTAGCGGTCTAGCGGTAAGCTCCTACGAGCAGTACTTC
V gene: TRBV4-3; J gene: TRBJ1-2; D gene: TRBD1; clone size: NA; CDR3 protein: CASSQEERTGGIGDYGYTF; CDR3 DNA: TGCGCCAGCAGCCAAGAGGAAAGGACAGGGGGGATTGGGGACTATGGCTACACCTTC
V gene: TRBV2; J gene: TRBJ2-7; D gene: TRBD1; clone size: NA; CDR3 protein: CAIRQGSSYEQYF; CDR3 DNA: TGTGCCATCCGACAGGGGAGCTCCTACGAGCAGTACTTC
V gene: TRBV10-3; J gene: TRBJ2-7; D gene: NA; clone size: NA; CDR3 protein: CAIRIGFYEQYF; CDR3 DNA: TGTGCCATCAGGATAGGGTTTTACGAGCAGTACTTC
V gene: TRBV9; J gene: TRBJ2-7; D gene: NA; clone size: NA; CDR3 protein: CASSVGGLNSYEQYF; CDR3 DNA: TGTGCCAGCAGCGTAGGAGGTCTGAACTCCTACGAGCAGTACTTC
V gene: TRBV6-5; J gene: TRBJ2-2; D gene: NA; clone size: NA; CDR3 protein: CASGMRETNTGELFF; CDR3 DNA: TGTGCCAGCGGTATGAGGGAAACGAACACCGGGGAGCTGTTTTTT
V gene: TRBV7-2; J gene: TRBJ2-1; D gene: TRBD1; clone size: once; CDR3 protein: CASSVDRGRNNEQFF; CDR3 DNA: TGTGCCAGCAGCGTCGACAGGGGGCGGAACAATGAGCAGTTCTTC
V gene: TRBV5-1; J gene: TRBJ1-4; D gene: NA; clone size: NA; CDR3 protein: CASSLGPRSLEKLFF; CDR3 DNA: TGCGCCAGCAGCTTGGGCCCCAGGTCCCTCGAAAAACTGTTTTTT
V gene: TRBV10-2; J gene: TRBJ1-5; D gene: NA; clone size: NA; CDR3 protein: CASSESRDQPQHF; CDR3 DNA: TGCGCCAGCAGTGAGTCCAGGGATCAGCCCCAGCATTTT
V gene: TRBV9; J gene: TRBJ1-6; D gene: NA; clone size: few; CDR3 protein: CASTRGVDSPLHF; CDR3 DNA: TGTGCCAGCACGCGGGGGGTTGATTCACCCCTCCACTTT
V gene: TRBV27; J gene: TRBJ2-3; D gene: NA; clone size: NA; CDR3 protein: CASRPGELSHDTQYF; CDR3 DNA: TGTGCCAGCAGGCCAGGGGAATTATCACATGATACGCAGTATTTT
V gene: TRBV12-3/TRBV12-4; J gene: TRBJ2-4; D gene: NA; clone size: NA; CDR3 protein: CASSLRRSEQYF; CDR3 DNA: TGTGCCAGCAGTTTAAGACGGTCAGAGCAGTACTTC
V gene: TRBV7-2; J gene: TRBJ1-2; D gene: TRBD1; clone size: NA; CDR3 protein: CASIATGENYGYTF; CDR3 DNA: TGTGCCAGCATCGCGACAGGGGAAAACTATGGCTACACCTTC
V gene: TRBV5-1; J gene: TRBJ1-1; D gene: NA; clone size: few; CDR3 protein: CASSPLDMGEAFF; CDR3 DNA: TGCGCCAGCAGCCCACTGGACATGGGTGAAGCTTTCTTT
V gene: TRBV7-7; J gene: TRBJ2-5; D gene: TRBD1; clone size: NA; CDR3 protein: CASSLAGQGETQYF; CDR3 DNA: TGTGCCAGCAGCTTGGCGGGACAGGGAGAGACCCAGTACTTC
V gene: TRBV2; J gene: TRBJ2-7; D gene: NA; clone size: once; CDR3 protein: CASSKLQTQEQYF; CDR3 DNA: TGTGCCAGCAGTAAACTACAGACTCAGGAGCAGTACTTC
V gene: TRBV28; J gene: TRBJ2-5; D gene: TRBD2; clone size: NA; CDR3 protein: CASSLTRGARMETQYF; CDR3 DNA: TGTGCCAGCAGTTTAACGCGGGGGGCGAGGATGGAGACCCAGTACTTC
V gene: TRBV12-3/TRBV12-4; J gene: TRBJ1-4; D gene: NA; clone size: once; CDR3 protein: CASRRTSGPTNEKLFF; CDR3 DNA: TGTGCCAGCAGACGAACTTCGGGGCCAACTAATGAAAAACTGTTTTTT
V gene: TRBV12-3/TRBV12-4; J gene: TRBJ1-1; D gene: NA; clone size: NA; CDR3 protein: CASSLDPVGAEAFF; CDR3 DNA: TGTGCCAGCAGCTTGGACCCGGTGGGGGCTGAAGCTTTCTTT
V gene: TRBV18; J gene: TRBJ2-5; D gene: NA; clone size: NA; CDR3 protein: CTSSPRETQYF; CDR3 DNA: TGTACCAGCTCACCACGGGAGACCCAGTACTTC
V gene: TRBV20-1; J gene: TRBJ2-7; D gene: NA; clone size: NA; CDR3 protein: CSARVGPAPGPQYF; CDR3 DNA: TGCAGTGCTAGAGTAGGTCCCGCCCCCGGGCCCCAGTACTTC
V gene: TRBV7-9; J gene: TRBJ2-6; D gene: NA; clone size: NA; CDR3 protein: CALQEKPGANVLTF; CDR3 DNA: TGTGCCCTGCAGGAGAAACCTGGGGCCAACGTCCTGACTTTC
V gene: TRBV27; J gene: TRBJ2-7; D gene: NA; clone size: NA; CDR3 protein: CASSPREQYF; CDR3 DNA: TGTGCCAGCAGTCCCCGCGAGCAGTACTTC
V gene: TRBV29-1; J gene: TRBJ2-3; D gene: TRBD1; clone size: NA; CDR3 protein: CSVRDRGVPDTQYF; CDR3 DNA: TGCAGCGTGCGGGACAGGGGTGTCCCAGATACGCAGTATTTT
V gene: TRBV5-1; J gene: TRBJ2-7; D gene: NA; clone size: NA; CDR3 protein: CASRDVTGYLSYEQYF; CDR3 DNA: TGCGCCAGCAGGGACGTGACAGGCTACCTCTCCTATGAGCAGTACTTC
V gene: TRBV20-1; J gene: TRBJ2-7; D gene: NA; clone size: NA; CDR3 protein: CSASWQGLYEQYF; CDR3 DNA: TGCAGTGCTAGTTGGCAGGGTCTTTACGAGCAGTACTTC
V gene: TRBV20-1; J gene: TRBJ2-7; D gene: TRBD1; clone size: NA; CDR3 protein: CSASRDRAYEQYF; CDR3 DNA: TGCAGTGCTAGCCGGGACAGAGCCTACGAGCAGTACTTC
V gene: TRBV7-9; J gene: TRBJ2-1; D gene: NA; clone size: NA; CDR3 protein: CASSLSDPSPYNEQFF; CDR3 DNA: TGTGCCAGCAGCTTAAGCGACCCTAGCCCCTACAATGAGCAGTTCTTC
V gene: TRBV20-1; J gene: TRBJ2-2; D gene: NA; clone size: NA; CDR3 protein: CSAPEGRSGELFF; CDR3 DNA: TGCAGCGCCCCCGAAGGACGGTCCGGGGAGCTGTTTTTT
V gene: TRBV5-1; J gene: TRBJ2-7; D gene: TRBD1; clone size: NA; CDR3 protein: CASSLEGTAPYEQYF; CDR3 DNA: TGCGCCAGCAGCTTGGAGGGGACAGCCCCCTACGAGCAGTACTTC
V gene: TRBV5-1; J gene: TRBJ2-5; D gene: NA; clone size: few; CDR3 protein: CASSLASQLQETQYF; CDR3 DNA: TGCGCCAGCAGCTTGGCTTCTCAATTGCAAGAGACCCAGTACTTC
V gene: TRBV7-9; J gene: TRBJ2-7; D gene: TRBD2; clone size: NA; CDR3 protein: CASSYLGGNEQYF; CDR3 DNA: TGTGCCAGCAGCTACCTGGGAGGGAACGAGCAGTACTTC
V gene: TRBV4-1; J gene: TRBJ1-2; D gene: NA; clone size: NA; CDR3 protein: CASSQDWRVGYTF; CDR3 DNA: TGCGCCAGCAGCCAAGACTGGAGGGTGGGCTACACCTTC
V gene: TRBV20-1; J gene: TRBJ2-7; D gene: NA; clone size: NA; CDR3 protein: CSSGSPSSYEQYF; CDR3 DNA: TGCAGCAGTGGTTCTCCCTCCTCCTACGAGCAGTACTTC
V gene: TRBV5-1; J gene: TRBJ2-3; D gene: NA; clone size: NA; CDR3 protein: CASSLIQSTDTQYF; CDR3 DNA: TGCGCCAGCAGCTTGATCCAGTCGACAGATACGCAGTATTTT
V gene: TRBV4-1; J gene: TRBJ1-5; D gene: NA; clone size: few; CDR3 protein: CASSPLQGEQPQHF; CDR3 DNA: TGCGCCAGCAGCCCCTTGCAAGGAGAGCAGCCCCAGCATTTT
V gene: TRBV29-1; J gene: TRBJ2-7; D gene: TRBD1; clone size: few; CDR3 protein: CSVVDRVRDEQYF; CDR3 DNA: TGCAGCGTTGTGGACAGGGTGAGGGACGAGCAGTACTTC
V gene: TRBV5-1; J gene: TRBJ2-7; D gene: NA; clone size: NA; CDR3 protein: CASSLEQASNEQYF; CDR3 DNA: TGCGCCAGCAGCTTAGAACAGGCCTCGAACGAGCAGTACTTC
V gene: TRBV7-8; J gene: TRBJ2-3; D gene: NA; clone size: NA; CDR3 protein: CASSALEGVSTDTQYF; CDR3 DNA: TGTGCCAGCAGCGCGTTGGAGGGGGTGAGCACAGATACGCAGTATTTT
V gene: TRBV7-6; J gene: TRBJ2-7; D gene: TRBD2; clone size: once; CDR3 protein: CASSLGSAGGTYEQYF; CDR3 DNA: TGTGCCAGCAGCTTAGGGTCAGCGGGGGGGACCTACGAGCAGTACTTC